The 20 T cell receptor beta chains given below trace back to one sample, sequenced in a study of shared clonotypes between healthy human individuals. Profiling relied on immunoSEQ multiplex PCR, and the TCRdb table lists in-frame clones only, not all of them. Here the sample spans around 700,000 clones, around 72% being singletons. Sequenced: memory CD4+ T cells sorted from blood. This sample's subset: CD45RA-negative fraction. These receptors originate from a woman between 25 and 40 years old in good health.

The chain combines TRBV7-3 with TRBJ2-3; D unresolved. CDR1 and CDR2 from the germline V gene are SGHTA and FQGTGA. The CDR3 has 15 amino acids. With 8 bases removed from V and 2 bases from J, the gap between germline ends came to 17 bases. The CDR3 spells CASSAAPGVTDTQYF. The CDR3 nucleotides are TGTGCCAGCTCTGCGGCTCCGGGCGTCACAGATACGCAGTATTTT.

With regard to this clone: Other DNA sequences from this sample encode an identical CDR3 as well. The rearrangement joins TRBV7-9 to TRBJ2-2, with a weak D call TRBD1 (6 bases). The germline CDR1 and CDR2 sequences are SEHNR and FQNEAQ (reference sequence). CDR3 length: 15 residues. Trimming stripped 1 base from V and 1 base from J, with 7 bases between. CDR3 protein: CASSLGTVNTGELFF. CDR3 sequence (DNA): TGTGCCAGCAGCTTAGGGACAGTGAACACCGGGGAGCTGTTTTTT. Drawing the rest from reference TRBV7-9 and TRBJ2-2, the complete variable domain is DTGVSQNPRHKITKRGQNVTFRCDPISEHNRLYWYRQTLGQGPEFLTYFQNEAQLEKSRLLSDRFSAERPKGSFSTLEIQRTEQGDSAMYLCASSLGTVNTGELFFGEGSRLTVL.

Details on this clone: Other DNA sequences in the sample encode the same CDR3. The chain uses TRBV11-2 and TRBJ2-3; D unclear. Per the germline V gene, CDR1 is SGHAT and CDR2 is FQNNGV. V lost 1 base and J lost 5, with 4 bases in between. CDR3 size: 12 residues. The CDR3 nucleotides read TGTGCCAGCAGCTTAGTTGGAGATACGCAGTATTTT. This gives the protein CASSLVGDTQYF.

The chain combines TRBV19 with TRBJ1-5, with D maybe TRBD1 (5 bases). Germline assignment: CDR1 LNHDA and CDR2 SQIVND (reference sequence). CDR3 size: 17 residues. The ends were cut back, 2 bases at V and 6 bases at J, with 20 bases in the middle. Written as DNA, the CDR3 is TGTGCCAGTAGTATAAGCACTCGTGGGGCGTGGGGTCAGCCCCAGCATTTT. It yields the protein CASSISTRGAWGQPQHF.

This clone was found once. The chain recombines TRBV6-4 with TRBJ2-3; D possibly matches TRBD1 or TRBD2 (5 bases each). V was shortened by 2 bases and J by 9 bases, with 9 bases between the two germline ends. Germline CDR1 reads MRHNA; CDR2 reads SNTAGT. The CDR3 has 12 residues. The CDR3 loop reads CASSDGGGTQYF. The CDR3 DNA follows: TGTGCCAGCAGTGACGGGGGTGGCACGCAGTATTTT.

The J gene is TRBJ2-4, the V gene TRBV2; TRBD1 agrees at 9 bases. CDR1 is SNHLY and CDR2 is FYNNEI in the germline V gene. The ends lost 4 bases at V and 0 bases at J; junction bases unmatched: 16. The CDR3 contains 20 residues. CDR3 protein: CASSGGTGSLITLAKNIQYF. The DNA of the CDR3 is TGTGCCAGCAGTGGGGGGACAGGGTCGCTTATAACCCTAGCCAAAAACATTCAGTACTTC.

The rearrangement uses TRBV7-2 and TRBJ2-1, with 10 bases fitting TRBD2. The ends lost 1 base at V and 5 bases at J; junction bases unmatched: 5. The CDR3 runs to 16 residues. Germline V CDR1 and CDR2: SGHTA, FQGNSA. The CDR3 DNA reads TGTGCCAGCAGCTTAGGTAAACTAGCGGGAAACAATGAGCAGTTCTTC. Translating gives CASSLGKLAGNNEQFF.

The chain joins TRBV5-1 to TRBJ2-1, with D unclear. This CDR3 comprises 11 residues. V lost 2 bases and J lost 9, with 6 bases in between. Germline CDR1 SGHRS, CDR2 YFSETQ. For the CDR3, the DNA is TGCGCCAGCAGCTTAAGCAGTGAGCAGTTCTTC. Translation: CASSLSSEQFF.

The chain joins TRBV5-1 to TRBJ1-4; tentatively, D is TRBD1 (5 bases). V lost 4 bases and J 8 bases, leaving 12 bases between the germline ends. Germline CDR1 SGHRS, CDR2 YFSETQ. The CDR3 contains 13 residues. The CDR3 DNA reads TGCGCCAGCAGCCTGACAGAGGGAGAAAAACTGTTTTTT. This gives the protein CASSLTEGEKLFF.

The chain employs TRBV6-5 and TRBJ1-2; D is ambiguous. Germline CDR1 reads MNHEY; CDR2 reads SVGAGI. V was clipped by 2 bases and J by 3 bases, with 13 bases between them. There are 15 residues in the CDR3. CDR3 sequence (DNA): TGTGCCAGCAGTTACCGGCCTCCATCGGACTATGGCTACACCTTC. Its protein product is CASSYRPPSDYGYTF.

This clone has a single count. The chain uses TRBV28 and TRBJ2-5; TRBD1 matches 8 bases. The CDR3 length is 16 residues. Germline lookup yields CDR1 MDHEN and CDR2 SYDVKM. The V gene end was trimmed by 6 bases and the J gene end by 4 bases; junction bases not matched to a gene: 13. The CDR3 reads CASSQRQGLSVETQYF. The CDR3 nucleotides read TGTGCCAGCAGCCAAAGACAGGGGTTAAGTGTAGAGACCCAGTACTTC.

The chain combines TRBV5-1 with TRBJ2-7; tentative D call: TRBD2 (6 bases). The V gene's germline CDR1 is SGHRS and CDR2 YFSETQ. The CDR3 extends over 12 amino acids. V gave up 7 bases and J gave up 6 bases, with 14 bases separating them. CDR3 in amino acids: CASRSRGGEQYF. As DNA, the CDR3 is TGCGCCAGCCGCTCCCGGGGAGGCGAGCAGTACTTC.

The chain combines TRBV29-1 with TRBJ2-7; D might be TRBD1 or TRBD2, each matching 5 bases. Trimming shortened V by 6 bases and J by 0 bases, and 12 bases separated the two germline ends. The CDR3 contains 13 residues. Germline loops: CDR1 SQVTM, CDR2 ANQGSEA. The CDR3 is CSVRDLYSYEQYF. The CDR3 DNA reads TGCAGCGTCCGGGACCTCTACTCCTACGAGCAGTACTTC.

There are many counts of this clone. The chain links TRBV7-6 to TRBJ2-7, with 8 bases fitting TRBD1. Losses at the gene ends were 3 bases for V and 6 bases for J; bases not matched to a gene: 1. The CDR3 consists of 12 residues. The germline CDR1 and CDR2 sequences are SGHVS and FNYEAQ. In DNA form, the CDR3 reads TGTGCCAGCAGCTTTGGACAGGGCGAGCAGTACTTC. Residues: CASSFGQGEQYF. Supplemented by reference TRBV7-6 and TRBJ2-7, the full variable domain reads GAGVSQSPRYKVTKRGQDVALRCDPISGHVSLYWYRQALGQGPEFLTYFNYEAQQDKSGLPNDRFSAERPEGSISTLTIQRTEQRDSAMYRCASSFGQGEQYFGPGTRLTVT.

The sample holds a few counts of this clone. V gene TRBV6-6 combines with J gene TRBJ2-3, with 7 bases fitting TRBD1. V was clipped by 6 bases and J by 3 bases; unmatched bases: 12. Germline V gene lookup returns CDR1 MNHNY and CDR2 SVGAGI (reference sequence). The CDR3 spans 16 residues. The CDR3 reads CASRPWGQSLTDTQYF. The CDR3 nucleotides are TGTGCCAGCAGACCGTGGGGACAGTCCTTGACAGATACGCAGTATTTT.

CDR3 sequence: CASSGGFGWRTSGDQLRYNEQFF. CDR3 coding DNA: TGTGCCAGTAGTGGTGGGTTTGGGTGGAGGACTAGCGGGGACCAATTGAGGTACAATGAGCAGTTCTTC. The chain has TRBV19 and TRBJ2-1, with TRBD2 matching 12 bases. The CDR3 is 23 amino acids. J lost 4 bases, V lost 5 bases, and 27 bases had no gene match. Germline loops: CDR1 LNHDA, CDR2 SQIVND (reference sequence).

This clone came up once. The chain is built from TRBV2 and TRBJ1-3; D might be TRBD1 (5 bases). Trimming shortened V by 5 bases and J by 4 bases, and 12 bases separated the two germline ends. The CDR3 consists of 14 residues. Germline V lookup: CDR1 SNHLY, CDR2 FYNNEI. CDR3 in DNA: TGTGCCAGCAGTACAGGAGTGAGGGGAAACACCATATATTTT. Amino acids: CASSTGVRGNTIYF.

The CDR3 sequence is CASSFLRGELFF. The CDR3 DNA reads as TGTGCCAGCAGTTTTCTCAGGGGGGAGCTGTTTTTT. The rearrangement uses TRBV28 and TRBJ2-2; no clear D. CDR1 and CDR2 from the germline V gene are MDHEN and SYDVKM. V was pared by 3 bases and J by 8 bases, with 7 bases between. The CDR3 has 12 amino acids.

The chain is built from TRBV5-4 and TRBJ2-5, with TRBD2 matching over 7 bases. Germline CDR1 and CDR2: SGHNT and YYREEE (reference sequence). Germline trimming cut 4 bases from V and 5 bases from J; bases unmatched to any gene: 11. The CDR3 has 15 amino acids. The CDR3 bases are TGTGCCAGCAGCGATGGGTCTAGCGGTGTGGAGACCCAGTACTTC. Translating gives CASSDGSSGVETQYF.

This chain uses TRBV25-1 with TRBJ2-5; no firm D call. Germline CDR1 and CDR2: MGHDK and SYGVNS. Trimming removed 3 bases at V and 1 base at J, with 9 bases between. The CDR3 runs to 14 residues. The CDR3 region is CASSDGRPQETQYF. Written as DNA, the CDR3 is TGTGCCAGCAGTGATGGCAGGCCCCAAGAGACCCAGTACTTC.